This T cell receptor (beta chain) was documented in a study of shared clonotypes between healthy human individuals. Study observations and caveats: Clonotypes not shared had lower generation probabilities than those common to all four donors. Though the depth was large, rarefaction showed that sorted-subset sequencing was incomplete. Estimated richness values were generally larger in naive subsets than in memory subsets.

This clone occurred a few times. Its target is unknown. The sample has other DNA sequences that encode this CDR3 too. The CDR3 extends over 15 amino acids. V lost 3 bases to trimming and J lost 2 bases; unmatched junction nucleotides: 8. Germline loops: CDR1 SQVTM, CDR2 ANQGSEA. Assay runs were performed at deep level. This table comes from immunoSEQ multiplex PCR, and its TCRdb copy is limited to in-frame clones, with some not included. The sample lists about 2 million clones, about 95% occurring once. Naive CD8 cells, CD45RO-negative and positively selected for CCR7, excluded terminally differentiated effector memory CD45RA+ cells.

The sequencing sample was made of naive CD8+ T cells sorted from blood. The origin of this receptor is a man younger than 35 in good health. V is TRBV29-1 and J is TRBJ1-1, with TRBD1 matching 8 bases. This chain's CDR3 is CSVEDRGTGNTEAFF. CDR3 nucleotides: TGCAGCGTTGAGGATCGAGGGACAGGCAACACTGAAGCTTTCTTT.